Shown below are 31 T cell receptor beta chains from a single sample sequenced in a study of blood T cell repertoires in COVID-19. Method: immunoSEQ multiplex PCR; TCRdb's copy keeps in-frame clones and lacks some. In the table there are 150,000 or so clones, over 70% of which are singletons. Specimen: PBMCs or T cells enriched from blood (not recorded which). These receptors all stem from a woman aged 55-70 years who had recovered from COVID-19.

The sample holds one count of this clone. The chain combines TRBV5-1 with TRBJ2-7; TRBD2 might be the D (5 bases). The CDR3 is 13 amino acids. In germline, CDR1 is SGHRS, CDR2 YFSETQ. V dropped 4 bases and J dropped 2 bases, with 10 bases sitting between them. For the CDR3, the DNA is TGCGCCAGCAGCGCGGACGGGACCTACGAGCAGTACTTC. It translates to CASSADGTYEQYF.

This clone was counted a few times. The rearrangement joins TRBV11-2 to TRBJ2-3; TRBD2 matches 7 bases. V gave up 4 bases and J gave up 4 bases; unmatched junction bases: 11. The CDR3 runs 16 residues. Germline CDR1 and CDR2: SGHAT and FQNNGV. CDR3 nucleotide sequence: TGTGCCAGCAGCTGGGGACGACTAGCTCGCGCAGATACGCAGTATTTT. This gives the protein CASSWGRLARADTQYF.

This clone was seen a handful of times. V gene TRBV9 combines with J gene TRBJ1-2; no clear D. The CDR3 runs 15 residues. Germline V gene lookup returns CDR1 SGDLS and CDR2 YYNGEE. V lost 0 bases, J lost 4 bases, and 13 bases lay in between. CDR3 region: CASSVDAVASYGYTF. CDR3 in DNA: TGTGCCAGCAGCGTAGATGCAGTCGCATCCTATGGCTACACCTTC. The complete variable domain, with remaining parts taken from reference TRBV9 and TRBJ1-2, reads DSGVTQTPKHLITATGQRVTLRCSPRSGDLSVYWYQQSLDQGLQFLIQYYNGEERAKGNILERFSAQQFPDLHSELNLSSLELGDSALYFCASSVDAVASYGYTFGSGTRLTVV.

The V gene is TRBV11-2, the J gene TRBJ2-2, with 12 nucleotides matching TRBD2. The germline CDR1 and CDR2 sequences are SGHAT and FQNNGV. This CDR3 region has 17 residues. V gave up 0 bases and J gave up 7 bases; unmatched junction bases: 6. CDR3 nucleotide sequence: TGTGCCAGCAGCTTAGAGCTAGCGGGGGGGTCTGGCGGGGAGCTGTTTTTT. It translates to CASSLELAGGSGGELFF.

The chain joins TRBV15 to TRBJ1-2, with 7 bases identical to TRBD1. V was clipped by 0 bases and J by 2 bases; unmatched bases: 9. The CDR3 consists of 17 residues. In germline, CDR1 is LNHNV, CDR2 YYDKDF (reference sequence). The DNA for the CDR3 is TGTGCCACCAGCAGAGATCTCTGGGACAGCCGCAACTATGGCTACACCTTC. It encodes CATSRDLWDSRNYGYTF.

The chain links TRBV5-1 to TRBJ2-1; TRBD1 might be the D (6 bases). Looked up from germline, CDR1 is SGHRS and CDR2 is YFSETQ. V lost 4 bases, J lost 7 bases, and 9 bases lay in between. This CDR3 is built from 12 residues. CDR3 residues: CASSPQGNEQFF. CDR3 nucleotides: TGCGCCAGCAGCCCACAGGGAAATGAGCAGTTCTTC.

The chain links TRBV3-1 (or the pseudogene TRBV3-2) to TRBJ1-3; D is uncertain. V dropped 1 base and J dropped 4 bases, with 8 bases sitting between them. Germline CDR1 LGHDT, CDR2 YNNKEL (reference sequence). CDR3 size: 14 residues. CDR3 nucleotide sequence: TGTGCCAGCAGCCAAGGGACGGGAGGAAACACCATATATTTT. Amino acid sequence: CASSQGTGGNTIYF.

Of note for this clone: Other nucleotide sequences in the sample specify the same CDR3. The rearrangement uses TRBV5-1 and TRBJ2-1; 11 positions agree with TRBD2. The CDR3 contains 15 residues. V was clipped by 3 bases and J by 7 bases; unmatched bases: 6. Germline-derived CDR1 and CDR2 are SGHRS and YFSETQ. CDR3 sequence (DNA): TGCGCCAGCAGCTCCTTAGCGGGGGGGCCGAATGAGCAGTTCTTC. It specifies CASSSLAGGPNEQFF.

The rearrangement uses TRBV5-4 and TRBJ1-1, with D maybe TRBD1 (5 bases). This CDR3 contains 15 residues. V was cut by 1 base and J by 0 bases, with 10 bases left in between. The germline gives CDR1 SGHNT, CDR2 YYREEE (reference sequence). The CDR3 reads CASSLSSGMNTEAFF. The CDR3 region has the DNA TGTGCCAGCAGCTTGAGTTCAGGGATGAACACTGAAGCTTTCTTT.

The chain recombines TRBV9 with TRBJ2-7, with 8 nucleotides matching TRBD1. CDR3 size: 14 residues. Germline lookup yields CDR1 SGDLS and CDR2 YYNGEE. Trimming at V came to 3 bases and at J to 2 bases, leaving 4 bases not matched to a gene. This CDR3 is CASSGGQDPYEQYF. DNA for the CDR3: TGTGCCAGCAGCGGGGGACAGGACCCCTACGAGCAGTACTTC.

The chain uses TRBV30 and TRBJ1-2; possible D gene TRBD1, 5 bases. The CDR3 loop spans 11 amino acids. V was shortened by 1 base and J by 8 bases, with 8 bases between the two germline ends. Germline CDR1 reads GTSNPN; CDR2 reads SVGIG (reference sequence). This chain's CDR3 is CAWSGGGGYTF. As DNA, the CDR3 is TGTGCCTGGAGTGGGGGGGGAGGCTACACCTTC. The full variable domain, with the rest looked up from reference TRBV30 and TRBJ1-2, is SQTIHQWPATLVQPVGSPLSLECTVEGTSNPNLYWYRQAAGRGLQLLFYSVGIGQISSEVPQNLSASRPQDRQFILSSKKLLLSDSGFYLCAWSGGGGYTFGSGTRLTVV.

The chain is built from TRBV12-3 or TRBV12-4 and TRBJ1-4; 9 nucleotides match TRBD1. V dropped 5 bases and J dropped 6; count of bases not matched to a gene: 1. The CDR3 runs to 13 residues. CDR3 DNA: TGTGCCAGCAGTCGACAGGGGGATGAAAAACTGTTTTTT. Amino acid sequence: CASSRQGDEKLFF.

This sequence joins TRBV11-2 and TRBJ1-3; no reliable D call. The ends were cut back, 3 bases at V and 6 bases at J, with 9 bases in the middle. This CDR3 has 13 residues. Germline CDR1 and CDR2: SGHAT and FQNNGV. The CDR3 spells CASSLRALNTIYF. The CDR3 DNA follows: TGTGCCAGCAGCTTGAGGGCCCTAAACACCATATATTTT.

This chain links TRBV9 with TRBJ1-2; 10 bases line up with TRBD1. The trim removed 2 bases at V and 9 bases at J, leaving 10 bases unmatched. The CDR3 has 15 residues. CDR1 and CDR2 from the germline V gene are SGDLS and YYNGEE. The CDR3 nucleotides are TGTGCCAGCAGCGTCCTGGGGACAGGGGAGGATAGCTACACCTTC. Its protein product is CASSVLGTGEDSYTF.

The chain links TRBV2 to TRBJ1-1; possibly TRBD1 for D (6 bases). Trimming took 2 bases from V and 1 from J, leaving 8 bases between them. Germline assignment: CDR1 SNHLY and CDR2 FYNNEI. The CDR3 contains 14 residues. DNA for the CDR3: TGTGCCAGCAGTGAACAGGGGCAGAACACTGAAGCTTTCTTT. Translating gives CASSEQGQNTEAFF.

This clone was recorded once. CDR3 coding DNA: TGTGCCAGCAGCCCACAGGTTGGGAACAATGAGCAGTTCTTC. Its translation: CASSPQVGNNEQFF. This sequence joins TRBV6-6 and TRBJ2-1; TRBD1 is a possible D gene (5 bases). V was cut by 6 bases and J by 5 bases, with 14 bases left in between. This CDR3 has 14 residues. The V gene's germline CDR1 is MNHNY and CDR2 SVGAGI (reference sequence).

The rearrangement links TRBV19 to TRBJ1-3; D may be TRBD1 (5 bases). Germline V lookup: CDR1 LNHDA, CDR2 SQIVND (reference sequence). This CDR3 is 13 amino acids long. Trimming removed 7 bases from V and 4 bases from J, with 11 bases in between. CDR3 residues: CASTLWGGNTIYF. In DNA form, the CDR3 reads TGTGCCAGTACTCTCTGGGGCGGAAACACCATATATTTT. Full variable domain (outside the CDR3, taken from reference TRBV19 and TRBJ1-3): DGGITQSPKYLFRKEGQNVTLSCEQNLNHDAMYWYRQDPGQGLRLIYYSQIVNDFQKGDIAEGYSVSREKKESFPLTVTSAQKNPTAFYLCASTLWGGNTIYFGEGSWLTVV.

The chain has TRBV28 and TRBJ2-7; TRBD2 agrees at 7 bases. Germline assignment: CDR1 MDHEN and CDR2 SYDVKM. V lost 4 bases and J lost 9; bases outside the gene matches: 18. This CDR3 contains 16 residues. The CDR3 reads CASSSPTAGEDLRQYF. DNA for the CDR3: TGTGCCAGCAGTTCCCCGACGGCGGGAGAAGACTTGCGGCAGTACTTC.

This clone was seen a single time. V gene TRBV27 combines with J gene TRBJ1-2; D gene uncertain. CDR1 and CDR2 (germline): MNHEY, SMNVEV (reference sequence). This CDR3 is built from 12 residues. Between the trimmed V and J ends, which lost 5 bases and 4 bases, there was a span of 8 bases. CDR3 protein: CASSRQRYGYTF. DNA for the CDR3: TGTGCCAGCAGTCGCCAGCGCTATGGCTACACCTTC.

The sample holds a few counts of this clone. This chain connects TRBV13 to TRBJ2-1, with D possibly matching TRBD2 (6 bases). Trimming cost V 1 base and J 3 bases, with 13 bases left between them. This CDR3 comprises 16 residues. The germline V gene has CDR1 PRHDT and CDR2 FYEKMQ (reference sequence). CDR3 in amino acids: CASSLEGGKGYNEQFF. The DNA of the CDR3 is TGTGCCAGCAGCTTAGAGGGCGGGAAGGGCTACAATGAGCAGTTCTTC. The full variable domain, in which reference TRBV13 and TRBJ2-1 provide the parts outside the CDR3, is AAGVIQSPRHLIKEKRETATLKCYPIPRHDTVYWYQQGPGQDPQFLISFYEKMQSDKGSIPDRFSAQQFSDYHSELNMSSLELGDSALYFCASSLEGGKGYNEQFFGPGTRLTVL.

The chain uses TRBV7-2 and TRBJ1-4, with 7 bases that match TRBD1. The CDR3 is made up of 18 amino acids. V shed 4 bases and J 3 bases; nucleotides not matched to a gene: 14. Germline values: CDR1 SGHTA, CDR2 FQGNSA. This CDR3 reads CASSSEGTDPFANEKLFF. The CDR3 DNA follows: TGTGCCAGCAGCTCAGAAGGGACAGATCCCTTCGCTAATGAAAAACTGTTTTTT. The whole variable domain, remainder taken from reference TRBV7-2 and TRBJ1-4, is GAGVSQSPSNKVTEKGKDVELRCDPISGHTALYWYRQSLGQGLEFLIYFQGNSAPDKSGLPSDRFSAERTGGSVSTLTIQRTQQEDSAVYLCASSSEGTDPFANEKLFFGSGTQLSVL.

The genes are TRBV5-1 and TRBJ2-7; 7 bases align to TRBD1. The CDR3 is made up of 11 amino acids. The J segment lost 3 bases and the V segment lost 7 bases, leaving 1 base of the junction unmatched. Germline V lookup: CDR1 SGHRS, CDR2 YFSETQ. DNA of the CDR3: TGCGCCAGCCGGGACAGCTACGAGCAGTACTTC. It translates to CASRDSYEQYF.

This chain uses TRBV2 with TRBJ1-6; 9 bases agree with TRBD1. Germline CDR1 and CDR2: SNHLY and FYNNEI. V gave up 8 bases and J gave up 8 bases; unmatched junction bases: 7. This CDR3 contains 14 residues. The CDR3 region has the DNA TGTGCCAGCCAAACAGGGGGCGCCTATTCACCCCTCCACTTT. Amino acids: CASQTGGAYSPLHF.

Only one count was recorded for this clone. The DNA for the CDR3 is TGTGCCAGCAGCCGAGGCGAAGCGGGGGGAGAGACCCAGTACTTC. Translation gives CASSRGEAGGETQYF. The gene calls are TRBV4-2 and TRBJ2-5; 9 bases agree with TRBD2. From germline, CDR1 is LGHNA and CDR2 YNFKEQ. The CDR3 spans 15 residues. The V gene end was trimmed by 4 bases and the J gene end by 4 bases; junction bases not matched to a gene: 7.

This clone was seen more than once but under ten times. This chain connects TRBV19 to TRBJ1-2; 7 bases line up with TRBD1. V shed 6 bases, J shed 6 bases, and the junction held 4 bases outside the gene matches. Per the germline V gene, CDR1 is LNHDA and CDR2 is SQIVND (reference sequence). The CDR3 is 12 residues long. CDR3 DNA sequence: TGTGCCAGTAGCCGACAGGGTCATGGCTACACCTTC. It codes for CASSRQGHGYTF.

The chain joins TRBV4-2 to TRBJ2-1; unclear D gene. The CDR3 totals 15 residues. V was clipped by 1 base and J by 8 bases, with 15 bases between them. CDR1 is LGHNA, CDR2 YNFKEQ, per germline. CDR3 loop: CASSQGPGQLYEQFF. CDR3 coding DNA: TGTGCCAGCAGCCAAGGACCTGGGCAGTTGTATGAGCAGTTCTTC.

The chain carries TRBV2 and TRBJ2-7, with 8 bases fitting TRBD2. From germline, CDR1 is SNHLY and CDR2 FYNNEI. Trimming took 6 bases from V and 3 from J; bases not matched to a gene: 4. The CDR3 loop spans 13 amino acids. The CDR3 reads CASSTSGFYEQYF. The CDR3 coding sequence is TGTGCCAGCAGCACTAGCGGCTTCTACGAGCAGTACTTC.

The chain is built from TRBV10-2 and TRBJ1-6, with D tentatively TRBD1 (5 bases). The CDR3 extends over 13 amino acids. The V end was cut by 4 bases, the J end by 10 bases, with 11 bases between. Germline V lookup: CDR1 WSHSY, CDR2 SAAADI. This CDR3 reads CASSGGGFSPLHF. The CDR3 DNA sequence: TGCGCCAGCAGTGGCGGGGGATTCTCACCCCTCCACTTT.

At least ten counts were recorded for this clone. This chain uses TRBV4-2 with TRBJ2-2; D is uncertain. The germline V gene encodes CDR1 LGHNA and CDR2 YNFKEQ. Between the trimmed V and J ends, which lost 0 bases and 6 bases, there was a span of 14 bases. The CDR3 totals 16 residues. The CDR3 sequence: CASSQDSRLTAGELFF. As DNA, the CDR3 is TGTGCCAGCAGCCAAGATAGCCGCCTGACGGCCGGGGAGCTGTTTTTT.

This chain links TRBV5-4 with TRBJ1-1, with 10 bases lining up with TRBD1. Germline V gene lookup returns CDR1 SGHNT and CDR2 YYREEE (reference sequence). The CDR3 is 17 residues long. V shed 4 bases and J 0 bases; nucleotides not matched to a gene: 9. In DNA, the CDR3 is TGTGCCAGCAGCCGAAGGACAGGGGGGAACTTGAACACTGAAGCTTTCTTT. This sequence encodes CASSRRTGGNLNTEAFF.

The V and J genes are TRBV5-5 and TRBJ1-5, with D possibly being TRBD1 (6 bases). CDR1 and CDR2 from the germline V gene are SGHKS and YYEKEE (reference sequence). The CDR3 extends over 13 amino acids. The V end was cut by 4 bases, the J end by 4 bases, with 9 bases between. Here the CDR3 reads CASSRDINQPQHF. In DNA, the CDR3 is TGTGCCAGCAGCCGGGACATAAATCAGCCCCAGCATTTT.